What follows describes a single TCR beta chain. This record belongs to a study of technical replicates of blood from a few donors. CDR1 is SQVTM and CDR2 is ANQGSEA in the germline V gene. The CDR3 has 13 amino acids. Unmatched junction bases numbered 10, after V lost 7 bases and J lost 7 bases. Sequencing used immunoSEQ multiplex PCR; TCRdb keeps in-frame clones, though not all of them. The sample carries 75,000 to 95,000 clones, 75% to 90% recorded once. The receptor was derived from a human donor in good health. This sequence joins TRBV29-1 and TRBJ2-1; 7 positions match TRBD1. The source material was T cells isolated from PBMCs. This CDR3 reads CSARTGLENEQFF. The DNA for the CDR3 is TGCAGCGCCCGGACAGGTTTGGAGAATGAGCAGTTCTTC.